This T cell receptor beta chain was recorded in a study of beta chain features in type 1 diabetes. The germline CDR1 and CDR2 sequences are LGHNA and YNFKEQ. With 0 bases clipped from V and 1 base from J, the junction kept 4 bases outside the gene matches. The CDR3 has 16 residues. Reverse transcription of all isolated RNA meant that expressed TCRB transcripts were sequenced. Several million reads on average were seen across naive, central memory and regulatory T cell samples. TCRdb keeps only in-frame clones here, not all; method: immunoSEQ multiplex PCR. Of 110,000 to 150,000 clones listed, less than 9% are singletons. Around 120 mL of blood, on average, came from one heparinised draw per donor. Using CD45RO/CCR7/CD25/CD127/CD95/CD27, CD4+ naive, central memory, regulatory and stem cell-like memory cells were sorted.

The gene calls are TRBV4-2 and TRBJ2-7; 9 nucleotides line up with TRBD2. Sequencing input: central memory CD4+ T cells from blood. The source is a woman under 40 in good health. CDR3 nucleotide sequence: TGTGCCAGCAGCCAAGAGAGGACTAGCGCATCCTACGAGCAGTACTTC. Translated, it gives CASSQERTSASYEQYF.